The entry that follows covers one T cell receptor beta chain sequence. It lacks a known antigen. The sample holds no much larger clone one base away, and base qualities are not on file. The data are from a study of long-term antiretroviral therapy in people with HIV (dated by TCRdb to between 2021 and 2022). In terms of the full investigation: The earliest samples were collected roughly a decade before the 2015 WHO recommendation for immediate ART, at a time when ART was usually postponed until CD4 counts fell. Whether ART initiation and durable HIV suppression were associated with changes in peripheral blood TRB repertoire composition and diversity was tested in a retrospective serial study. A total of 192 cryopreserved PBMC samples were contributed to the cohort by 30 adults with confirmed HIV infection, with samples collected serially over a mean of roughly six years (range 1-12). About a third of the roughly 30 participants with HIV were female. No cross-contamination during QIAcube processing turned up in test extractions that ran a monoclonal T-cell line alongside around 34 polyclonal samples.

At the junction V is shortened by 0 bases and J by 0 bases; bases outside the gene matches: 2. The cysteine opens and the phenylalanine closes a CDR3 of 15 amino acids. Solely the CDR3 DNA is kept, with 45 bases framed from the first base. CDR1 and CDR2 are drawn from the germline V gene: SGHDT, YYEEEE. To be included, a participant needed at least one PBMC sample from before ART initiation plus at least two post-ART samples. Every participant with HIV received treatment in the United States of America. Before DNA extraction, cryopreserved samples containing about 1-10 million PBMC were thawed and washed. At the time of the earliest PBMC sample for each participant with HIV, ages ranged from roughly 23 to 60 years. PBMC samples were contributed by each participant from 1-4 timepoints before ART initiation and 2-8 timepoints after ART initiation, with a median of 7 samples. For every participant, serial HIV viral load, CD4+ T-cell count, ART history and demographic data were obtained. Using a Qiagen kit on a QIAcube, genomic DNA was extracted from unsorted PBMC, with samples processed in batches of 12.

The immunoSEQ hsTCRB v3.0 assay was used at survey level resolution for TRB variable region sequencing. The targeted TRB sequencing depth was roughly 35,000-50,000 T-cell genomes per sample. TRB libraries were pooled and sequenced on an Illumina MiSeq using a v3 150-cycle kit. From the authors' description of their analysis: Repertoire analysis was performed in R inside a reproducible Nextflow workflow that covered QC, data transformation and analysis. LymphoSeq2, an R package for exploring AIRR-Seq data, was used to implement the custom analyses. A few samples that yielded fewer than 5000 total TRB sequences were excluded, so that approximately 200 HIV repertoires were analyzed. Among the 188 retained HIV repertoires, about 60 were collected before ART initiation and some 130 were collected after ART initiation. Repertoires were downsampled to 5000 TRB nucleotide sequences, with summary statistics averaged over 100 downsampling iterations. Only TRB sequences with CDR3 regions of at least seven amino acids were retained for analysis. Two measures captured diversity: a Shannon entropy-derived clonality score and the Gini coefficient. Repertoire networks linked the top 5000 CDR3 amino acid sequences whenever two sequences differed by an edit distance of one. Antigen specificity groups and MHC restriction were predicted for TRB CDR3 amino acid sequences with GLIPH2. To flag known CMV, EBV, HIV or tissue antigen associations, CDR3 amino acid sequences were matched against VDJdb and McPAS-TCR. Pre-ART, post-ART and control groups were compared with Wilcoxon signed-rank tests and Holm-Bonferroni correction. TCRdb holds this immuneACCESS table with in-frame rearrangements only. Some clones are missing; in checked studies, unresolved V genes explain under half, and the rest has no known cause. V and J calls and clone size are as listed in that table; D and trimming were resolved from the DNA. The sample includes 35,000 or so clones, with around 94% observed a single time. Jointly, the top ten make up 3.6% of the sample.

Overall study results and their limits: Because PBMC availability was limited, only the TCR beta chain was sequenced, with no alpha chain pairing. A significant increase in TRB diversity was found to be associated with ART initiation, although TRB diversity was observed to remain significantly below that of transplant donor controls even after long-term ART. Inferences about post-ART repertoire changes were limited because no data were available on ART adherence, viral resistance or therapy changes. Because cell numbers in pre-ART samples were limited, unsorted PBMC were profiled instead of sorted CD4+ and CD8+ T cells. Samples dated from the mid-2000s to the late 2010s, and the ART regimens used may be less effective than current ones. HIV repertoires had narrower CDR3 length ranges than controls, and the network structure suggested an antigen-experienced repertoire that shifted only slightly toward naive after ART. Expanded TRB clones identified before ART initiation dominated the repertoire across all time points, though the dominance fluctuated and decreased in many PLHIV after ART.

The sequencing used unsorted PBMCs, collected 4.1 years after starting antiretroviral therapy. This TCR came from a woman aged 50 to 60 with HIV. The rearrangement combines TRBV5-6 with TRBJ2-7; TRBD1 fits 8 bases in the junction. The DNA reads as follows: TGTGCCAGCAGCTTGGGGACAGGGTTCTCCTACGAGCAGTACTTC. It codes for CASSLGTGFSYEQYF.